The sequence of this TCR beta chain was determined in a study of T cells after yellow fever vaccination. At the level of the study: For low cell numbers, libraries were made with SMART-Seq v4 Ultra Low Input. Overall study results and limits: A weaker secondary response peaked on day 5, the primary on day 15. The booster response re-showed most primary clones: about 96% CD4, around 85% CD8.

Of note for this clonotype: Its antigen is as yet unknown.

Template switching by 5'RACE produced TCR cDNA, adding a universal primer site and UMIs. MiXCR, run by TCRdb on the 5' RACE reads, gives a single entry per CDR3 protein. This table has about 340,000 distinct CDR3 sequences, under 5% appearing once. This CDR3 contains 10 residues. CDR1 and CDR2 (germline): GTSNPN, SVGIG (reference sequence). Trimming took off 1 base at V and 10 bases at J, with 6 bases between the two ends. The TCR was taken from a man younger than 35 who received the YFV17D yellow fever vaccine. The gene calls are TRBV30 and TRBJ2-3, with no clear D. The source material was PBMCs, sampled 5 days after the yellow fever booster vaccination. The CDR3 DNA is TGTGCCTGGAGTGAGGTGGCGCAGTATTTT. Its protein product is CAWSEVAQYF.